This T cell receptor beta chain was sequenced during a study of shared clonotypes between healthy human individuals. This clone was seen only a few times. The antigen is not known. Whole-study results and caveats: As a rule, naive subsets had a larger estimated richness than memory subsets.

The repertoire was sequenced with immunoSEQ multiplex PCR; TCRdb's copy has only in-frame clones and lacks some. Among 2 million to 2.5 million clones, just under 95% were seen once, and the ten largest hold around 0.35%. This CDR3 has 15 residues. The V and J ends lost 2 bases and 0 bases respectively, with 10 bases between them. The germline CDR1 and CDR2 sequences are MNHNS and SASEGT. Material: naive CD4+ T cells from PBMCs. Described subset: CD45RA+ positively selected. This TCR derives from a man aged 18 to 35 in good health. Some clones in this sample may be carry-over from other donors' samples. This sequence joins TRBV6-1 and TRBJ1-1; no firm D call. CDR3 nucleotides: TGTGCCAGCAGTGAACCCGGAGGTGTGAACACTGAAGCTTTCTTT. This sequence encodes CASSEPGGVNTEAFF.